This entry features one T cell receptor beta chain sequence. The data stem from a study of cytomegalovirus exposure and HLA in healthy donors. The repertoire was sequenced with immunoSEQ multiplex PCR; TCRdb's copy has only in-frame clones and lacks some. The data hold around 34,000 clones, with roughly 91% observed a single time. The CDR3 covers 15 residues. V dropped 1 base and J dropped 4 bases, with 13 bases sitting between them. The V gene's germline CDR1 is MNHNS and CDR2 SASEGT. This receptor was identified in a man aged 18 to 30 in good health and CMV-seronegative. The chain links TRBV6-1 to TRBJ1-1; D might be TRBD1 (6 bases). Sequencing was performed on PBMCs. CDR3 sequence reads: CASSEVVTGSTEAFF. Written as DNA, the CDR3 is TGTGCCAGCAGTGAAGTTGTGACAGGAAGCACTGAAGCTTTCTTT.